This record looks at one T cell receptor beta chain sequence and its context. The data derive from a study of OX40 agonist ivuxolimab in advanced cancers. For the study at large: Of the patients, three showed partial responses, one with hepatocellular carcinoma and two with cutaneous melanoma.

Sequencing used immunoSEQ multiplex PCR; TCRdb keeps in-frame clones, though not all of them. The data show approximately 68,000 clones, with roughly 90% seen just once and 0.75% to 0.85% held by the top ten. Between the trimmed V and J ends, which lost 5 bases and 4 bases, there was a span of 11 bases. This CDR3 contains 13 residues. Germline CDR1 and CDR2: KGHSH and LQKENI. The sample consisted of CD4+ or CD8+ T cells sorted from blood, taken in a trial of the OX40 agonist ivuxolimab. The receptor was isolated from an adult with an advanced solid tumor such as melanoma, head and neck, liver or kidney cancer. The chain recombines TRBV18 with TRBJ1-2, with D unclear. The CDR3: CASSSTESYGYTF. DNA for the CDR3: TGTGCCAGCTCATCTACAGAGAGCTATGGCTACACCTTC.